This record looks at one T cell receptor beta chain sequence and its context. This sample stems from a study of blood T cell repertoires in COVID-19. Turning to the study itself: Researchers got acute and convalescent COVID-19 samples from the United States, Italy and Spain. Sources were T cells, B-cell-depleted T cells, or PBMCs; the material itself was cDNA or gDNA.

Study processing details: Quantification of nucleated cells was approximated via reference gene primer amplification. Sequencing used immunoSEQ multiplex PCR; TCRdb keeps in-frame clones, though not all of them. That table is the source of V, J and clone size, and D and trimming were worked out from the DNA. The table has over 250,000 clones, around 89% seen once; the top ten hold around 0.98%. In germline, CDR1 is SEHNR, CDR2 FQNEAQ (reference sequence). With V trimmed by 5 bases and J by 1 base, 12 bases remained unmatched. The CDR3 totals 18 residues. Sequenced input: peripheral blood. The gene calls are TRBV7-9 and TRBJ2-2, with 8 positions matching TRBD1. The origin of this receptor is a woman aged 40 to 50 who had recovered from COVID-19. CDR3 nucleotide sequence: TGTGCCAGCAGCCCCCCCTGGGGACAGGCAAAGAACACCGGGGAGCTGTTTTTT. As protein: CASSPPWGQAKNTGELFF.